A selection of T cell receptor beta chains follows, all from one sample in a study of blood T cell repertoires in COVID-19. The repertoire was sequenced with immunoSEQ multiplex PCR; TCRdb's copy has only in-frame clones and lacks some. The repertoire consists of some 170,000 clones, with about 80% occurring once and the leading ten covering 8% to 9.5%. Sequenced input: peripheral blood. Receptor source: a woman aged 70-85 years with acute or convalescent COVID-19. Both conserved end residues are part of each CDR3. D genes are given only for firm matches. Clone sizes are given selectively: once, few, many, or a class where the clone is expanded.

j_call v_call d_call clone_size cdr3_aa cdr3_nt
TRBJ2-1 TRBV5-6 TRBD2 - CASSSTLLAGGPNEQFF TGTGCCAGCAGCTCCACTTTGCTAGCGGGAGGGCCCAATGAGCAGTTCTTC
TRBJ1-3 TRBV7-2 - - CASSADSSTGNTIYF TGTGCCAGCAGCGCAGACAGTAGCACTGGAAACACCATATATTTT
TRBJ1-1 TRBV5-4 - - CASSKQGMNTEAFF TGTGCCAGCAGTAAACAGGGTATGAACACTGAAGCTTTCTTT
TRBJ2-7 TRBV28 - - CASSSTGSYEQYF TGTGCCAGCAGTTCTACAGGGTCCTACGAGCAGTACTTC
TRBJ2-7 TRBV6-2/TRBV6-3 - - CASSYGGASYEQYF TGTGCCAGCAGTTATGGAGGTGCTTCCTACGAGCAGTACTTC
TRBJ2-1 TRBV15 TRBD2 - CATSKTSGGADEQFF TGTGCCACCAGTAAAACTAGCGGGGGGGCCGATGAGCAGTTCTTC
TRBJ1-5 TRBV28 TRBD1 once CASSPPPGGQGLRNQPQHF TGTGCCAGCAGTCCGCCCCCGGGGGGACAGGGGTTGCGGAATCAGCCCCAGCATTTT
TRBJ1-1 TRBV4-3 - few CASSLSLGAAEAFF TGCGCCAGCAGCCTCTCCCTGGGGGCGGCTGAAGCTTTCTTT
TRBJ2-1 TRBV11-1 - - CASSSSRGYNEQFF TGTGCCAGCAGCTCGAGCAGGGGCTACAATGAGCAGTTCTTC
TRBJ2-5 TRBV11-2 TRBD2 - CASSLRAGTSGVQTQYF TGTGCCAGCAGCTTAAGAGCGGGGACTAGCGGGGTGCAGACCCAGTACTTC
TRBJ1-2 TRBV2 - few CASSEQNYGYTF TGTGCCAGCAGTGAACAGAACTATGGCTACACCTTC
TRBJ1-5 TRBV27 - - CASSSLNQPQHF TGTGCCAGCAGTTCCCTCAATCAGCCCCAGCATTTT
TRBJ1-6 TRBV28 TRBD1 - CASSSASRGQNSPLHF TGTGCCAGCAGTTCGGCCTCTAGGGGGCAGAATTCACCCCTCCACTTT
TRBJ2-1 TRBV27 TRBD2 - CASSLVASGRAHNEQFF TGTGCCAGCAGTTTAGTGGCTAGCGGGAGGGCACACAATGAGCAGTTCTTC
TRBJ2-1 TRBV6-2/TRBV6-3 TRBD1 - CASSSSFTERGPYNEQFF TGTGCCAGCAGTTCCAGCTTTACAGAGAGGGGGCCCTACAATGAGCAGTTCTTC
TRBJ1-1 TRBV29-1 TRBD1 - CSVEGGLTGDLKNTEAFF TGCAGCGTTGAAGGGGGCCTAACAGGGGACCTCAAGAACACTGAAGCTTTCTTT
TRBJ2-7 TRBV9 TRBD1 - CASSVVAQGAPYEQYF TGTGCCAGCAGCGTAGTCGCACAGGGGGCCCCCTACGAGCAGTACTTC
TRBJ2-3 TRBV18 TRBD2 - CASSRTSGGSTDTQYF TGTGCCAGCTCCCGGACTAGCGGGGGGAGCACAGATACGCAGTATTTT
TRBJ2-7 TRBV21-1 - once CASRTLYEQYF TGTGCCAGCAGGACTCTCTACGAGCAGTACTTC
TRBJ1-1 TRBV6-5 - - CASTQTLNTEAFF TGTGCCAGCACACAGACACTGAACACTGAAGCTTTCTTT
TRBJ2-1 TRBV4-1 TRBD2 - CASSQDPLGGGTYNEQFF TGCGCCAGCAGCCAAGATCCCCTAGGCGGGGGGACTTACAATGAGCAGTTCTTC
TRBJ1-3 TRBV7-2 - - CASSFPGQGNTIYF TGTGCCAGCAGCTTCCCAGGGCAAGGAAACACCATATATTTT
TRBJ1-1 TRBV6-5 - few CASSYSQGMNTEAFF TGTGCCAGCAGTTACTCTCAGGGCATGAACACTGAAGCTTTCTTT
TRBJ2-7 TRBV29-1 TRBD1 once CSVTPGTGTREQYF TGCAGCGTTACTCCCGGGACAGGGACTCGGGAGCAGTACTTC
TRBJ2-6 TRBV5-1 - - CASSLVYFIGGGATGANVLTF TGCGCCAGCAGCTTGGTTTATTTTATAGGCGGGGGCGCGACTGGGGCCAACGTCCTGACTTTC
TRBJ2-1 TRBV19 TRBD2 - CASRDMRGAGYEQFF TGTGCCAGTAGGGATATGAGGGGAGCGGGATATGAGCAGTTCTTC
TRBJ2-7 TRBV28 - - CASSPPGLQMFYEQYF TGTGCCAGCAGCCCACCGGGACTCCAAATGTTCTACGAGCAGTACTTC
TRBJ2-5 TRBV5-1 TRBD1 - CASRGQGTGVSETQYF TGCGCCAGCAGGGGACAAGGGACAGGGGTTTCAGAGACCCAGTACTTC
TRBJ2-7 TRBV4-3 - once CASSQDPGTAYEQYF TGCGCCAGCAGCCAAGACCCGGGAACAGCCTACGAGCAGTACTTC
TRBJ1-4 TRBV19 - - CASTIMGGDNEKLFF TGTGCCAGTACGATCATGGGGGGGGATAATGAAAAACTGTTTTTT
TRBJ1-6 TRBV28 TRBD1 - CASSLGGQWYNSPLHF TGTGCCAGCAGTTTGGGGGGACAGTGGTATAATTCACCCCTCCACTTT
TRBJ1-5 TRBV6-1 - - CASSQVGGNQPQHF TGTGCCAGCAGTCAAGTAGGGGGCAATCAGCCCCAGCATTTT
TRBJ2-6 TRBV27 - - CASSLSHSSGANVLTF TGTGCCAGCAGTTTATCGCACAGCTCTGGGGCCAACGTCCTGACTTTC
TRBJ2-7 TRBV6-5 TRBD2 few CASSAGTTISYEQYF TGTGCCAGCAGCGCCGGGACTACAATCTCGTACGAGCAGTACTTC
TRBJ2-3 TRBV7-7 TRBD2 - CASSLGREESDTQYF TGTGCCAGCAGCTTAGGGCGGGAGGAGTCAGATACGCAGTATTTT
TRBJ1-1 TRBV6-2/TRBV6-3 TRBD1 - CASSLGGGNTEAFF TGTGCCAGCAGTTTAGGAGGGGGCAACACTGAAGCTTTCTTT
TRBJ1-2 TRBV5-6 - - CASSLLGRDYGYTF TGTGCCAGCAGTTTACTGGGCAGGGACTATGGCTACACCTTC
TRBJ2-3 TRBV11-2 - - CASSGGSFSTDTQYF TGTGCCAGCAGCGGAGGTAGTTTTAGCACAGATACGCAGTATTTT
TRBJ1-5 TRBV30 TRBD1 - CAWRGTASYQPQHF TGTGCCTGGAGGGGGACAGCAAGCTATCAGCCCCAGCATTTT